This TCR beta chain was documented in a study of siplizumab effects on memory and regulatory T cells. Study observations and caveats: Mappable alloreactive CD4+ clones averaged approximately 62% Treg-derived with siplizumab versus roughly 30% in controls. Unstimulated subset assignment was obtained for only a minor fraction of alloreactive clones. The naive T cell population seemed more diverse than memory cells and seemed a major contributor to the alloresponse.

Worth noting for this clone: What it binds is unknown.

Per individual sample, about 100,000 TCR templates were assayed. Sequenced by immunoSEQ multiplex PCR; TCRdb stores in-frame clones only, minus some. The table has approximately 58,000 clones, approximately 93% seen once. Germline CDR1 reads MNHEY; CDR2 reads SVGAGI. The J segment lost 12 bases and the V segment lost 4 bases, leaving 6 bases of the junction unmatched. The CDR3 contains 13 residues. Sequencing was performed on CD8+ T cells sorted from blood. The gene calls are TRBV6-5 and TRBJ1-4; 9 bases are a match to TRBD1. The source is a human donor in good health. This chain's CDR3 is CASSWDREMELFF. As DNA, the CDR3 is TGTGCCAGCAGTTGGGACAGGGAGATGGAACTGTTTTTT.